Following are 9 T cell receptor beta chains from one sample sequenced in a study of metastatic and nonmetastatic thyroid tumors. TCRdb re-called the PCR reads via MiXCR. The sample holds some 23,000 clones, 20% to 25% seen once. Thyroid surgery took place with no prior treatment in any patient. The sequencing sample was made of tumor tissue. All receptors derive from a female donor with papillary thyroid cancer or a benign thyroid nodule (not recorded which). Some clones in this sample may be carry-over from other donors' samples.

This clone showed up just a few times. V gene TRBV6-1 combines with J gene TRBJ1-2; 7 nucleotides agree with TRBD1. This CDR3 has 17 amino acids. Germline V gives CDR1 MNHNS, CDR2 SASEGT. V gave up 2 bases and J gave up 4 bases; unmatched junction bases: 13. CDR3 sequence (DNA): TGTGCCAGCAGTGAAATTGGGGAGGGGGCGAACCTCTATGGCTACACCTTC. Its translation: CASSEIGEGANLYGYTF.

This clone turned up a few times. This rearrangement joins TRBV11-2 to TRBJ1-2; 7 nucleotides agree with TRBD1. With V trimmed by 5 bases and J by 4 bases, 13 bases remained unmatched. The CDR3 spans 16 residues. The germline CDR1 and CDR2 sequences are SGHAT and FQNNGV. The CDR3 sequence is CASSPGQARGSYGYTF. The CDR3 DNA is TGTGCCAGCAGCCCCGGACAGGCCCGAGGGAGCTATGGCTACACCTTC.

This chain joins TRBV6-1 and TRBJ2-7; 7 bases line up with TRBD2. Germline V lookup: CDR1 MNHNS, CDR2 SASEGT. The CDR3 extends over 14 amino acids. Unmatched junction bases numbered 6, after V lost 6 bases and J lost 1 base. The CDR3 reads CASRVAGTSYEQYF. Written as DNA, the CDR3 is TGTGCCAGCAGGGTAGCGGGTACGTCCTACGAGCAGTACTTC.

The J gene is TRBJ2-1, the V gene TRBV6-1; D tentatively reads TRBD1 or TRBD2 (5 bases each). Trimming took off 5 bases at V and 1 base at J, with 15 bases between the two ends. Per the germline V gene, CDR1 is MNHNS and CDR2 is SASEGT. The CDR3 runs 16 residues. This CDR3 is CASSKGWGSSYNEQFF. CDR3 bases: TGTGCCAGCAGTAAGGGGTGGGGGAGTTCCTACAATGAGCAGTTCTTC.

The chain uses TRBV6-5 and TRBJ2-1, with 7 bases fitting TRBD1. This CDR3 is 17 amino acids long. J lost 5 bases, V lost 6 bases, and 16 bases had no gene match. Looked up from germline, CDR1 is MNHEY and CDR2 is SVGAGI. CDR3 DNA sequence: TGTGCCAGCAGGACAACCGACCGGGACAGCCACCACAATGAGCAGTTCTTC. Translating gives CASRTTDRDSHHNEQFF.

The chain uses TRBV20-1 and TRBJ2-3; unclear D gene. The CDR3 runs to 11 residues. Per the germline V gene, CDR1 is DFQATT and CDR2 is SNEGSKA (reference sequence). Trimming took 4 bases from V and 6 from J, leaving 8 bases between them. In DNA, the CDR3 is TGCAGTGCTAAGTTGGTGGATACGCAGTATTTT. Residues: CSAKLVDTQYF.

This clone was counted ten times or more. This same CDR3 is encoded by further DNA sequences in the sample. The chain employs TRBV18 and TRBJ2-7, with D possibly matching TRBD1 (6 bases). This CDR3 has 12 amino acids. V was shortened by 5 bases and J by 7 bases, with 12 bases between the two germline ends. Germline CDR1 KGHSH, CDR2 LQKENI. CDR3 sequence reads: CASSTQGIEQYF. In DNA form, the CDR3 reads TGTGCCAGCTCAACACAGGGAATTGAGCAGTACTTC.

This chain joins TRBV7-2 and TRBJ2-7, with D possibly being TRBD1 or TRBD2 (5 bases each). The CDR3 is made up of 16 amino acids. Germline CDR1 is SGHTA and CDR2 is FQGNSA. The germline V and J ends were trimmed by 0 bases and 3 bases, with 15 bases remaining between them. This CDR3 is CASSLAPGQGVYEQYF. The CDR3 DNA reads as TGTGCCAGCAGCTTAGCGCCGGGGCAGGGAGTCTACGAGCAGTACTTC.

This clone is termed medium-sized (0.01 to 0.1%). V usage is TRBV6-5 and J usage is TRBJ2-7; D perhaps matches TRBD1 (5 bases). The V gene's germline CDR1 is MNHEY and CDR2 SVGAGI. The V end was cut by 2 bases, the J end by 3 bases, with 5 bases between. The CDR3 has 12 amino acids. The CDR3 spells CASSYRGYEQYF. The CDR3 nucleotides are TGTGCCAGCAGTTACAGGGGCTACGAGCAGTACTTC.